These 21 T cell receptor beta chains originate from one sample sequenced in a study of cytomegalovirus exposure and HLA in healthy donors. The study ran its PCR with 60 Vbeta and 13 Jbeta primers. Clones were read by immunoSEQ multiplex PCR, and TCRdb kept only the in-frame ones, dropping some. The top ten clones hold roughly 2.6% of a sample with approximately 170,000 clones, 65% to 80% of them seen once. Material for sequencing was PBMCs. These receptors were taken from a woman between 40 and 50 years old in good health and CMV-seropositive.

This clone appeared a single time. CDR3: CASKLQGAYTF. The CDR3 coding sequence is TGTGCCAGCAAACTACAGGGGGCCTACACCTTC. This rearrangement joins TRBV28 to TRBJ1-2, with 9 bases lining up with TRBD1. This CDR3 region has 11 residues. Trimming at V came to 7 bases and at J to 10 bases, leaving 4 bases not matched to a gene. Germline V gene data show CDR1 as MDHEN and CDR2 as SYDVKM.

This chain connects TRBV4-2 to TRBJ2-2; possible D gene TRBD1, 6 bases. CDR1 is LGHNA, CDR2 YNFKEQ, per germline. The CDR3 extends over 17 amino acids. With 2 bases removed from V and 3 bases from J, the gap between germline ends came to 16 bases. The CDR3 coding sequence is TGTGCCAGCAGCCAATCGGACTTACAGGGACACACCGGGGAGCTGTTTTTT. Translation gives CASSQSDLQGHTGELFF.

The gene calls are TRBV14 and TRBJ2-1, with 10 positions matching TRBD2. Unmatched junction bases numbered 11, after V lost 1 base and J lost 8 bases. The CDR3 spans 17 residues. Germline V gene lookup returns CDR1 SGHDN and CDR2 FVKESK. CDR3 sequence: CASSQGAGGPSVDEQFF. The CDR3 nucleotides read TGTGCCAGCAGCCAAGGAGCGGGAGGGCCATCGGTGGATGAGCAGTTCTTC.

The CDR3 DNA reads TGTGCCAGCAGCTCCCGCAGCGGGTCGGTTTACGAGCAGTACTTC. This encodes CASSSRSGSVYEQYF. The chain has TRBV7-2 and TRBJ2-7, with TRBD2 as a possible D gene (6 bases). CDR3 length: 15 amino acids. Deletions cut 4 bases from V and 4 bases from J, with 17 bases between. Germline V lookup: CDR1 SGHTA, CDR2 FQGNSA.

The V and J genes are TRBV19 and TRBJ1-2, with TRBD1 as a possible D gene (5 bases). The V gene's germline CDR1 is LNHDA and CDR2 SQIVND (reference sequence). V lost 2 bases and J lost 6, with 16 bases in between. CDR3 size: 15 residues. For the CDR3, the DNA is TGTGCCAGTAGTATAAAATGGGCGGCGGGGGATGGCTACACCTTC. Translated, it gives CASSIKWAAGDGYTF.

This clone was counted once. The CDR3 DNA is TGTGCCAGACTCACTCCCCCCTGGACAGGGGGCTTTTACGAGCAGTACTTC. Translating gives CARLTPPWTGGFYEQYF. The chain recombines TRBV2 with TRBJ2-7, with TRBD1 matching over 11 bases. This CDR3 contains 17 residues. The ends lost 9 bases at V and 4 bases at J; junction bases unmatched: 17. Germline assignment: CDR1 SNHLY and CDR2 FYNNEI.

The chain is built from TRBV30 and TRBJ2-7; D may be TRBD2 (6 bases). This CDR3 is 13 amino acids long. V was cut by 5 bases and J by 8 bases, with 19 bases left in between. The germline CDR1 and CDR2 sequences are GTSNPN and SVGIG (reference sequence). CDR3 DNA sequence: TGTGCCTGGGGATTACCGGAGGGCCCGAAGCAGTACTTC. Protein: CAWGLPEGPKQYF.

This clone has only a few counts. The V call is TRBV10-3, the J call TRBJ1-1, with D possibly TRBD1 on 5 matching bases. Germline V gene sequence: CDR1 ENHRY, CDR2 SYGVKD. The CDR3 is 13 residues long. V was pared by 3 bases and J by 0 bases, with 5 bases between. CDR3 amino acids: CAISDRVNTEAFF. Here the CDR3 DNA reads TGTGCCATCAGTGACAGGGTGAACACTGAAGCTTTCTTT.

This chain links TRBV9 with TRBJ1-3, with 9 bases identical to TRBD1. This CDR3 contains 14 residues. The J segment lost 2 bases and the V segment lost 5 bases, leaving 2 bases of the junction unmatched. Germline V gene lookup returns CDR1 SGDLS and CDR2 YYNGEE. This chain's CDR3 is CASRGTGTGNTIYF. For the CDR3, the DNA is TGTGCCAGCAGAGGGACAGGGACTGGAAACACCATATATTTT.

The chain joins TRBV19 to TRBJ1-3; D is ambiguous. The CDR3 is 14 amino acids. The ends were cut back, 4 bases at V and 0 bases at J, with 7 bases in the middle. From germline, CDR1 is LNHDA and CDR2 SQIVND (reference sequence). CDR3 in amino acids: CASSTTSSGNTIYF. In nucleotides, the CDR3 is TGTGCCAGTAGTACGACTTCCTCTGGAAACACCATATATTTT.

The V and J genes are TRBV2 and TRBJ2-3, with TRBD2 identical over 7 bases. The germline gives CDR1 SNHLY, CDR2 FYNNEI. The CDR3 spans 14 residues. With 8 bases clipped from V and 3 bases from J, the junction kept 8 bases outside the gene matches. The CDR3, as DNA: TGTGCCAGCGTATCGAGCGGGGTAACAGATACGCAGTATTTT. This sequence encodes CASVSSGVTDTQYF.

The J gene is TRBJ1-5, the V gene TRBV13, with D hard to call. Germline assignment: CDR1 PRHDT and CDR2 FYEKMQ (reference sequence). This CDR3 comprises 13 residues. V was cut by 4 bases and J by 4 bases, with 8 bases left in between. CDR3 sequence (DNA): TGTGCCAGCAGCTGGGAGAGGAATCAGCCCCAGCATTTT. Translating gives CASSWERNQPQHF.

This clone has just a few counts. The rearrangement links TRBV10-3 to TRBJ2-5; D might be TRBD2 (6 bases). This CDR3 has 14 residues. In germline, CDR1 is ENHRY, CDR2 SYGVKD. V was trimmed by 8 bases and J by 1 base, leaving 14 bases between them. The CDR3 loop is CAISGGEFQETQYF. The DNA for the CDR3 is TGTGCCATCTCAGGAGGGGAGTTCCAAGAGACCCAGTACTTC.

This chain connects TRBV7-2 to TRBJ2-3; D is unresolved. CDR1 SGHTA and CDR2 FQGNSA come from the germline V gene. Deletions cut 1 base from V and 3 bases from J, with 8 bases between. The CDR3 contains 14 residues. The CDR3 DNA sequence: TGTGCCAGCAGCTTAGGGCCAGAAACAGATACGCAGTATTTT. Translation gives CASSLGPETDTQYF.

J is TRBJ2-5 and V is TRBV2; D is unclear. The length of the CDR3 is 13 residues. V lost 2 bases to trimming and J lost 4 bases, with 8 bases between them. Germline values: CDR1 SNHLY, CDR2 FYNNEI. CDR3 in amino acids: CASSERARETQYF. CDR3 sequence (DNA): TGTGCCAGCAGTGAAAGAGCCCGAGAGACCCAGTACTTC.

The chain uses TRBV7-8 and TRBJ1-2; TRBD1 might be the D (5 bases). This CDR3 contains 15 residues. Germline V gives CDR1 SGHVS, CDR2 FQNEAQ. The germline V and J ends were trimmed by 7 bases and 0 bases, with 15 bases remaining between them. The CDR3 is CASNLGVGANYGYTF. The CDR3 DNA reads as TGTGCCAGCAACCTAGGGGTAGGCGCTAACTATGGCTACACCTTC.

The J gene is TRBJ1-1, the V gene TRBV7-2; D is possibly TRBD1 (5 bases). The V gene's germline CDR1 is SGHTA and CDR2 FQGNSA. Between the trimmed V and J ends, which lost 3 bases and 5 bases, there was a span of 13 bases. The CDR3 covers 14 residues. The CDR3 spells CASSLLGGGTEAFF. The CDR3 DNA reads as TGTGCCAGCAGCTTGTTAGGCGGGGGAACTGAAGCTTTCTTT.

The chain couples TRBV7-2 to TRBJ1-5; TRBD1 is a possible D gene (6 bases). The V gene's germline CDR1 is SGHTA and CDR2 FQGNSA. The CDR3 sequence is 16 residues long. V was clipped by 5 bases and J by 5 bases, with 19 bases between them. CDR3 region: CASSPGLGAPHQPQHF. As DNA, the CDR3 is TGTGCCAGCAGCCCAGGACTGGGGGCGCCCCATCAGCCCCAGCATTTT. Full variable domain (outside the CDR3, taken from reference TRBV7-2 and TRBJ1-5): GAGVSQSPSNKVTEKGKDVELRCDPISGHTALYWYRQSLGQGLEFLIYFQGNSAPDKSGLPSDRFSAERTGGSVSTLTIQRTQQEDSAVYLCASSPGLGAPHQPQHFGDGTRLSIL.

The V and J genes are TRBV5-1 and TRBJ2-5; the D gene is possibly TRBD2 (6 bases). Per the germline V gene, CDR1 is SGHRS and CDR2 is YFSETQ. The CDR3 spans 16 residues. V was cut by 1 base and J by 3 bases, with 16 bases left in between. The CDR3 loop is CASSLWAGSGEETQYF. The CDR3 DNA follows: TGCGCCAGCAGCTTGTGGGCCGGGTCGGGGGAAGAGACCCAGTACTTC.

The chain uses TRBV7-6 and TRBJ2-1; D unresolved. Trimming took 2 bases from V and 8 from J, leaving 10 bases between them. The CDR3 sequence is 13 residues long. Germline CDR1 reads SGHVS; CDR2 reads FNYEAQ. CDR3 nucleotide sequence: TGTGCCAGCAGCTTAAGGCGGTTCGATGAGCAGTTCTTC. Its protein is CASSLRRFDEQFF.

The V gene is TRBV27, the J gene TRBJ2-5, with 11 bases matching TRBD2. This CDR3 comprises 17 residues. Germline V gene lookup returns CDR1 MNHEY and CDR2 SMNVEV (reference sequence). The V gene end was trimmed by 3 bases and the J gene end by 5 bases; junction bases not matched to a gene: 11. CDR3 DNA sequence: TGTGCCAGCAGTTTCCGCCGGGAGACTAGCGGGACTGAGACCCAGTACTTC. This gives the protein CASSFRRETSGTETQYF.